The 26 T cell receptor beta chains given below trace back to one sample, sequenced in a study of blood T cell repertoires in COVID-19. The table came from immunoSEQ multiplex PCR; TCRdb's copy has only in-frame clones and leaves some out. The sample lists around 70,000 clones; around 78% were seen once. Sequenced material: peripheral blood. These TCRs come from a human donor in a cohort sampled during active COVID-19.

This chain uses TRBV5-1 with TRBJ2-5; 11 bases are shared with TRBD2. Germline lookup yields CDR1 SGHRS and CDR2 YFSETQ. The CDR3 has 18 residues. Trimming removed 1 base from V and 5 bases from J; junction bases left unmatched: 13. The CDR3 sequence: CASSLFSLAGVPGETQYF. The CDR3 nucleotides are TGCGCCAGCAGCTTGTTTTCACTAGCGGGAGTTCCGGGGGAGACCCAGTACTTC.

V is TRBV27 and J is TRBJ1-3, with D perhaps TRBD1 (5 bases). The germline V gene has CDR1 MNHEY and CDR2 SMNVEV (reference sequence). This CDR3 has 12 residues. The germline V and J ends were trimmed by 4 bases and 8 bases, with 9 bases remaining between them. As DNA, the CDR3 is TGTGCCAGCAGTTCGGGGGAAGACACCATATATTTT. Amino acids: CASSSGEDTIYF.

J is TRBJ2-7 and V is TRBV27, with 8 bases fitting TRBD1. CDR3 length: 14 residues. V shed 7 bases and J 2 bases; nucleotides not matched to a gene: 7. Germline assignment: CDR1 MNHEY and CDR2 SMNVEV (reference sequence). The CDR3 loop reads CASNPGTGAYEQYF. The CDR3 coding sequence is TGTGCCAGCAATCCCGGGACAGGAGCCTACGAGCAGTACTTC.

The chain combines TRBV5-1 with TRBJ2-1; perhaps TRBD2 as D (6 bases). V gave up 3 bases and J gave up 12 bases, with 13 bases separating them. Germline V gene data show CDR1 as SGHRS and CDR2 as YFSETQ. The CDR3 spans 12 residues. The CDR3 here is CASSSMREAQFF. The CDR3 DNA reads as TGCGCCAGCAGCTCCATGAGGGAGGCGCAGTTCTTC.

The chain couples TRBV5-8 to TRBJ1-2; maybe TRBD1 (5 bases). V lost 7 bases and J lost 8, with 27 bases in between. CDR3 length: 16 amino acids. Germline lookup yields CDR1 SGHTS and CDR2 YDEGEE. This CDR3 reads CASARPAGLLGGGYTF. The CDR3 bases are TGTGCCAGCGCTCGCCCCGCCGGTCTCCTCGGGGGGGGCTACACCTTC.

The rearrangement uses TRBV7-2 and TRBJ2-5; 7 bases are shared with TRBD2. The CDR3 consists of 13 residues. Germline V CDR1 and CDR2: SGHTA, FQGNSA. V gave up 5 bases and J gave up 5 bases; unmatched junction bases: 5. CDR3 coding DNA: TGTGCCAGCAGCAGGGGACTAACTGAGACCCAGTACTTC. This codes for CASSRGLTETQYF. Combining the CDR3 with reference TRBV7-2 and TRBJ2-5 gives the whole variable domain GAGVSQSPSNKVTEKGKDVELRCDPISGHTALYWYRQSLGQGLEFLIYFQGNSAPDKSGLPSDRFSAERTGGSVSTLTIQRTQQEDSAVYLCASSRGLTETQYFGPGTRLLVL.

The chain employs TRBV6-6 and TRBJ1-2; D gene uncertain. Germline V gene sequence: CDR1 MNHNY, CDR2 SVGAGI (reference sequence). CDR3 length: 14 amino acids. V lost 4 bases and J 7 bases, leaving 16 bases between the germline ends. Here the CDR3 reads CASSSETGGSGYTF. CDR3 nucleotides: TGTGCCAGCAGTTCCGAGACGGGAGGGAGTGGCTACACCTTC.

The chain couples TRBV25-1 to TRBJ2-1; TRBD1 matches 7 bases. This CDR3 contains 16 residues. Germline V lookup: CDR1 MGHDK, CDR2 SYGVNS. J lost 0 bases, V lost 5 bases, and 7 bases had no gene match. The CDR3 loop reads CASSNTGASSYNEQFF. Here the CDR3 DNA reads TGTGCCAGCAGTAACACAGGGGCTAGCTCCTACAATGAGCAGTTCTTC.

The chain is built from TRBV4-3 and TRBJ2-2; TRBD1 aligns across 10 bases. Trimming took 2 bases from V and 8 from J; bases not matched to a gene: 5. Looked up from germline, CDR1 is LGHNA and CDR2 is YSLEER. This CDR3 comprises 15 residues. CDR3 protein: CASSQWTGGLGELFF. The CDR3 DNA follows: TGCGCCAGCAGCCAATGGACAGGGGGTTTAGGGGAGCTGTTTTTT.

The chain combines TRBV28 with TRBJ2-4, with 7 bases fitting TRBD1. CDR3 length equals 15 residues. J lost 0 bases, V lost 2 bases, and 1 base had no gene match. CDR1 is MDHEN and CDR2 is SYDVKM in the germline V gene. In DNA, the CDR3 is TGTGCCAGCAGTTTACAGGGGGTAGCCAAAAACATTCAGTACTTC. It translates to CASSLQGVAKNIQYF.

This clone was picked up one time. This chain connects TRBV30 to TRBJ2-5; the match to TRBD2 covers 9 bases. The germline gives CDR1 GTSNPN, CDR2 SVGIG (reference sequence). Germline trimming cut 0 bases from V and 5 bases from J; bases unmatched to any gene: 13. The CDR3 is 17 amino acids. The CDR3 DNA reads TGTGCCTGGAGTGTAATAGGGCTAGCGGGACCAAGGGAGACCCAGTACTTC. It yields the protein CAWSVIGLAGPRETQYF.

CDR3 residues: CASSSRDREKLFF. The CDR3, as DNA: TGTGCCAGCAGCTCAAGGGACAGAGAAAAACTGTTTTTT. The chain uses TRBV7-8 and TRBJ1-4, with 7 nucleotides matching TRBD1. Germline values: CDR1 SGHVS, CDR2 FQNEAQ. The CDR3 contains 13 residues. V gave up 4 bases and J gave up 8 bases; unmatched junction bases: 4.

V gene TRBV11-3 combines with J gene TRBJ2-3; D is uncertain. The germline V gene has CDR1 SGHNT and CDR2 YENEEA. The CDR3 has 15 residues. The V gene lost 5 bases and the J gene lost 0 bases, with 12 bases spanning the gap. For the CDR3, the DNA is TGTGCCAGCAGCCGAGGTGCCACTAGCACAGATACGCAGTATTTT. Translation: CASSRGATSTDTQYF.

This clone has more than one count but fewer than ten. CDR3 sequence (DNA): TGTGCCAGCAGTCCGACAGGGGGCTTCGGCTACACCTTC. Encoded protein: CASSPTGGFGYTF. V gene TRBV6-5 combines with J gene TRBJ1-2; TRBD1 matches at 10 bases. Trimming at V came to 5 bases and at J to 8 bases, leaving 5 bases not matched to a gene. In germline, CDR1 is MNHEY, CDR2 SVGAGI. CDR3 length equals 13 residues.

The rearrangement joins TRBV5-4 to TRBJ2-7; perhaps TRBD2 as D (5 bases). Germline-derived CDR1 and CDR2 are SGHNT and YYREEE (reference sequence). CDR3 length: 17 amino acids. Trimming cost V 3 bases and J 0 bases, with 19 bases left between them. CDR3 coding DNA: TGTGCCAGCAGCTCGAACGCCGGAGGAGCTCGCTCCTACGAGCAGTACTTC. Translating gives CASSSNAGGARSYEQYF.

V and J are TRBV10-2 and TRBJ2-1; TRBD2 matches at 14 bases. Germline assignment: CDR1 WSHSY and CDR2 SAAADI. The CDR3 contains 17 residues. V gave up 5 bases and J gave up 3 bases; unmatched junction bases: 6. The CDR3 sequence is CASSWGLAGVNYNEQFF. Written as DNA, the CDR3 is TGCGCCAGCAGTTGGGGACTAGCGGGAGTAAACTACAATGAGCAGTTCTTC.

V is TRBV19 and J is TRBJ2-7, with 10 bases matching TRBD1. The germline V gene has CDR1 LNHDA and CDR2 SQIVND (reference sequence). The CDR3 contains 13 residues. J lost 6 bases, V lost 6 bases, and 5 bases had no gene match. The CDR3 loop is CASSHDRGREQYF. CDR3 bases: TGTGCCAGTAGCCACGACAGGGGGCGCGAGCAGTACTTC.

The V gene is TRBV3-1 (or the pseudogene TRBV3-2), the J gene TRBJ2-7; D is possibly TRBD1 (6 bases). Germline assignment: CDR1 LGHDT and CDR2 YNNKEL (reference sequence). The V gene lost 6 bases and the J gene lost 3 bases, with 12 bases spanning the gap. The CDR3 is 13 amino acids. The CDR3 nucleotides are TGTGCCAGCAGGGGGGCCTCCTTCTACGAGCAGTACTTC. Its protein is CASRGASFYEQYF.

This clone was seen a few times. The gene calls are TRBV14 and TRBJ2-5, with D possibly being TRBD2 (6 bases). The CDR3 spans 19 residues. The ends were cut back, 0 bases at V and 5 bases at J, with 25 bases in the middle. The germline gives CDR1 SGHDN, CDR2 FVKESK. DNA for the CDR3: TGTGCCAGCAGCCAAGATGAGCTACCTAGCGTCCCAGGCGGGGAGACCCAGTACTTC. Translated: CASSQDELPSVPGGETQYF.

This chain links TRBV2 with TRBJ1-2; D gene ambiguous. The CDR3 is 14 residues long. The V gene's germline CDR1 is SNHLY and CDR2 FYNNEI. The germline V and J ends were trimmed by 7 bases and 0 bases, with 12 bases remaining between them. This CDR3 is CASTEGETNYGYTF. CDR3 DNA sequence: TGTGCCAGCACAGAGGGAGAAACTAACTATGGCTACACCTTC.

The V and J genes are TRBV2 and TRBJ1-2; no definite D call. The CDR3 has 12 residues. Germline V gives CDR1 SNHLY, CDR2 FYNNEI. V was cut by 6 bases and J by 8 bases, with 13 bases left in between. CDR3 amino acids: CASSGRGLGYTF. In DNA form, the CDR3 reads TGTGCCAGCAGCGGCCGCGGGTTGGGCTACACCTTC.

The V gene is TRBV12-3 or TRBV12-4, the J gene TRBJ1-1; D perhaps matches TRBD1 (5 bases). V was cut by 6 bases and J by 8 bases, with 10 bases left in between. This CDR3 contains 11 residues. In nucleotides, the CDR3 is TGTGCCAGCAGCCTGACAGAGGAAGCTTTCTTT. Protein: CASSLTEEAFF.

This clone showed up just once. The chain employs TRBV5-1 and TRBJ2-2, with 8 bases identical to TRBD2. The germline gives CDR1 SGHRS, CDR2 YFSETQ. V lost 4 bases and J lost 0; bases outside the gene matches: 5. The CDR3 runs to 16 residues. DNA for the CDR3: TGCGCCAGCAGCCCACTAGCGGCACCGAACACCGGGGAGCTGTTTTTT. This encodes CASSPLAAPNTGELFF.

The rearrangement links TRBV20-1 to TRBJ2-7; D call uncertain. Germline CDR1 reads DFQATT; CDR2 reads SNEGSKA (reference sequence). V shed 0 bases and J shed 6 bases, with 6 bases lying between them. This CDR3 has 11 amino acids. CDR3 sequence reads: CSARDKSEQYF. CDR3 bases: TGCAGTGCTAGAGATAAGAGCGAGCAGTACTTC.

This rearrangement joins TRBV5-6 to TRBJ2-7, with TRBD1 matching 10 bases. The V and J ends lost 5 bases and 3 bases, in that order; junction bases with no gene match: 5. This CDR3 comprises 14 residues. CDR1 is SGHDT, CDR2 YYEEEE, per germline. The CDR3 DNA reads as TGTGCCAGCAGGAAGACAGGGGGCGGCTACGAGCAGTACTTC. Its protein is CASRKTGGGYEQYF.

Worth noting for this clone: Different DNA sequences within this sample yield the same CDR3. The chain recombines TRBV7-9 with TRBJ1-1; D might be TRBD1 (6 bases). In germline, CDR1 is SEHNR, CDR2 FQNEAQ (reference sequence). CDR3 length: 14 amino acids. Trimming left V 6 bases short and J 1 base short, with 12 bases between. DNA of the CDR3: TGTGCCAGCAGGAGAACAGGGACGAACACTGAAGCTTTCTTT. Its translation is CASRRTGTNTEAFF.